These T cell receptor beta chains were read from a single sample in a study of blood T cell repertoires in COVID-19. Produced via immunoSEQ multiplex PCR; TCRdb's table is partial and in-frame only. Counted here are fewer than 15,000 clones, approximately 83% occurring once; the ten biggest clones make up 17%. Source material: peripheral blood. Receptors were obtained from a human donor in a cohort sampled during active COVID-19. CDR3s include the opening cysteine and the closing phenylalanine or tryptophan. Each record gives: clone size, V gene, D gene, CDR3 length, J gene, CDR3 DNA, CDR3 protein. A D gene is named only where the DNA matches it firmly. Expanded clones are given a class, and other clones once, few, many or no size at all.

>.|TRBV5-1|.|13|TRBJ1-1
TGCGCCAGCAGCCTGACAGAGAACACTGAAGCTTTCTTT
CASSLTENTEAFF
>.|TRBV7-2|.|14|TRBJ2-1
TGTGCCAGCAGCTTAGACCTAGGCGAGAATGAGCAGTTCTTC
CASSLDLGENEQFF
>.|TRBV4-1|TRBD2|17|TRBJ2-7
TGCGCCAGCAGCCCCCGGGGTAGCGGGGGACTCTTAAGCGAGCAGTACTTC
CASSPRGSGGLLSEQYF
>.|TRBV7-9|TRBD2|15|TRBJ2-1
TGTGCCAGCAGCTTAGAGGGAGCGGGGAACAATGAGCAGTTCTTC
CASSLEGAGNNEQFF
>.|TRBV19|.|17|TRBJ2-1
TGTGCCAGTAGCTCAAGCGTCGTGGACTACCGAGACAATGAGCAGTTCTTC
CASSSSVVDYRDNEQFF
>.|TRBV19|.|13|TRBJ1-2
TGTGCCAGTACCCCGAGGGAGATGTCGGGCTACACCTTC
CASTPREMSGYTF
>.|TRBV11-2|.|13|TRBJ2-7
TGTGCCAGCAGCTTAGAGGACAGCTACGAGCAGTACTTC
CASSLEDSYEQYF
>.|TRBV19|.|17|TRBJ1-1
TGTGCCAGTAGTATTAAGGGTCCCGACAGAGAGAACACTGAAGCTTTCTTT
CASSIKGPDRENTEAFF
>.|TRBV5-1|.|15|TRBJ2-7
TGCGCCAGCAGCTTACGCACCCTCACAGGGAACGAGCAGTACTTC
CASSLRTLTGNEQYF
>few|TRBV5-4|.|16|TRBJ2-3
TGTGCCAGCAGCTTGGCGGCCACGAGGGTGGCAGATACGCAGTATTTT
CASSLAATRVADTQYF
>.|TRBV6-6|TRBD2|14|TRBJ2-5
TGTGCCAGCAGTCCGCGGGGGGCCGAAGAGACCCAGTACTTC
CASSPRGAEETQYF
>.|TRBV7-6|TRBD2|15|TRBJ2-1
TGTGCCAGCAGCCCTACTAGCGGGGCCGGAAATGAGCAGTTCTTC
CASSPTSGAGNEQFF
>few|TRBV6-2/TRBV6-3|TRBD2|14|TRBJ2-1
TGTGCCAGCAGTTACGGACTAGCGGGCAATGAGCAGTTCTTC
CASSYGLAGNEQFF
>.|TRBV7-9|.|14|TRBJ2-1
TGTGCCAGCAGCTTTGTCCAGGGTTCGCATGAGCAGTTCTTC
CASSFVQGSHEQFF
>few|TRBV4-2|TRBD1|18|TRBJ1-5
TGTGCCAGCAGCCAAGACTGGACAGGACTTTATAGCAATCAGCCCCAGCATTTT
CASSQDWTGLYSNQPQHF
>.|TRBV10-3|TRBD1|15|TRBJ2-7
TGTGCCATCAGTGGATCAAGACAGGGACCCTACGAGCAGTACTTC
CAISGSRQGPYEQYF
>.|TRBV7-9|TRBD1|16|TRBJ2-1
TGTGCCAGCAGCTTGCTACCGGGACAGGGCTACAATGAGCAGTTCTTC
CASSLLPGQGYNEQFF
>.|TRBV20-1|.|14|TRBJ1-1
TGCAGTGCTAGTATAGACGGCGGGGGCACTGAAGCTTTCTTT
CSASIDGGGTEAFF
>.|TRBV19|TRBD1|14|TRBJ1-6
TGTGCCAGTAGTATCCGGACAGGTGGACCACCCCTCCACTTT
CASSIRTGGPPLHF
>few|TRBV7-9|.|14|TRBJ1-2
TGTGCCAGCAGCTTGGGACACCTCGAGGATGGCTACACCTTC
CASSLGHLEDGYTF
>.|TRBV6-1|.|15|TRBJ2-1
TGTGCCAGCAGTGAACTGGCCACGGCAGGGAATGAGCAGTTCTTC
CASSELATAGNEQFF
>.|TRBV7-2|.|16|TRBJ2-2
TGTGCCAGCAGGTCCAGGGTCACGGTTTTAGCCGGGGAGCTGTTTTTT
CASRSRVTVLAGELFF
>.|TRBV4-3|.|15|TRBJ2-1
TGCGCCAGCAGCCAAGAGGGGCAGGGGAGCAATGAGCAGTTCTTC
CASSQEGQGSNEQFF
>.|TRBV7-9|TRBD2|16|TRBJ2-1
TGTGCCAGCAGTTTCCCGACTAGCGGGGGGGCCTTCGGGCAGTTCTTC
CASSFPTSGGAFGQFF
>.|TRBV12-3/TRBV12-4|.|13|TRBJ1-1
TGTGCCAGCAGTTTAGAGACTGGATCTGAAGCTTTCTTT
CASSLETGSEAFF
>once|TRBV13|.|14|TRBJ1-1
TGTGCCAGCAGCTTAGCGGCGGAGTTCACTGAAGCTTTCTTT
CASSLAAEFTEAFF
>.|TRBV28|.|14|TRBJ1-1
TGTGCCAGCAGTTTGAGCCCGGTGAACACTGAAGCTTTCTTT
CASSLSPVNTEAFF
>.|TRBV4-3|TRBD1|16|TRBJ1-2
TGCGCCAGCAGCCAAGATTTTCCGGGACAGGGCTATGGCTACACCTTC
CASSQDFPGQGYGYTF
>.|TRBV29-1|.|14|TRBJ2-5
TGCAGCGTTGAAGTACAGGTTCTTCAAGAGACCCAGTACTTC
CSVEVQVLQETQYF
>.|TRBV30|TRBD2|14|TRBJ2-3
TGTGCCTGGGGAACTAGCGGGGGGTTGGATACGCAGTATTTT
CAWGTSGGLDTQYF
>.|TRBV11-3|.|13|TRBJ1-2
TGTGCCAGCAGCCCGGGGGGGCGCCGAGGCTACACCTTC
CASSPGGRRGYTF
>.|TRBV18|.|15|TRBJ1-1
TGTGCCAGCTCACCCGGACAGTACCTCGGCACTGAAGCTTTCTTT
CASSPGQYLGTEAFF
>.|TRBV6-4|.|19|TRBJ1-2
TGTGCCAGCAATCCTACGATTCGGACAAAGGGGGGGTTTAACTATGGCTACACCTTC
CASNPTIRTKGGFNYGYTF
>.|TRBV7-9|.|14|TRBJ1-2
TGTGCCAGCAGCCCTGATGACAGGTTTTATGGCTACACCTTC
CASSPDDRFYGYTF
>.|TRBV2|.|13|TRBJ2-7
TGTGCCAGCAGTGGGGCCCGACCCTGGCAGCAGTACTTC
CASSGARPWQQYF
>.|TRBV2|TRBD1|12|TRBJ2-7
TGTGCCAGCAGTAGACAGGGCCACGAGCAGTACTTC
CASSRQGHEQYF
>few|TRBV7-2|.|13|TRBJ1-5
TGTGCCAGCAGCTTAGCGCGGGATCAGCCCCAGCATTTT
CASSLARDQPQHF
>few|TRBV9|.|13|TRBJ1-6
TGTGCCAGCAGCACTGTAGTGGATTCACCCCTCCACTTT
CASSTVVDSPLHF
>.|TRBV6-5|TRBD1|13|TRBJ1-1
TGTGCCAGCAGCCAAGGGACAGCCCCTGAAGCTTTCTTT
CASSQGTAPEAFF
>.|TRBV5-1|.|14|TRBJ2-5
TGCGCCAGCAGCTCGACTAGTGCCCAAGAGACCCAGTACTTC
CASSSTSAQETQYF
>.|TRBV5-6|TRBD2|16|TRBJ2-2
TGTGCCAGCAGCCGACTAGCGGGGGAAATATCCGGGGAGCTGTTTTTT
CASSRLAGEISGELFF
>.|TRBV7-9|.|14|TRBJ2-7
TGTGCCAGCAGCATAACGGGACAATTATACGAGCAGTACTTC
CASSITGQLYEQYF
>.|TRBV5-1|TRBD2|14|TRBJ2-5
TGCGCCAGCAGCTTTTTTACTAGCGAGGAGACCCAGTACTTC
CASSFFTSEETQYF
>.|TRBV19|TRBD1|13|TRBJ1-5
TGTGCCAGTACAGGGGGACTTCATCAGCCCCAGCATTTT
CASTGGLHQPQHF
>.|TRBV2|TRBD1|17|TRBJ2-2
TGTGCCAGCAGTGAAGCTCGGGGGACAGGGGTTACCGGGGAGCTGTTTTTT
CASSEARGTGVTGELFF